This T cell receptor beta chain is from a study of graft-versus-host responses after intestinal transplantation. Overall study context: Anti-thymocyte globulin induction was given to all recipients, followed by tacrolimus and steroids for roughly three years.

The table lists this clone with a few counts. Antigen specificity is unknown. TCRdb keeps only in-frame clones here, not all; method: immunoSEQ multiplex PCR. This table has about 120,000 clones, 90% to 95% appearing once. This specimen was unstimulated CD4+ T cells sorted from spleen or lymph node cells, taken before intestinal transplant. The clonotype originates from a human donor who received an intestinal transplant.

The DNA for the CDR3 is TGTGCCAGCAGCTCTCAATATGATTCTTACGAGCAGTACTTC. It specifies CASSSQYDSYEQYF. The chain joins TRBV7-6 to TRBJ2-7; D not certain. Trimming cost V 4 bases and J 4 bases, with 14 bases left between them. The CDR3 contains 14 residues. Looked up from germline, CDR1 is SGHVS and CDR2 is FNYEAQ.